This T cell receptor beta chain was sequenced in a study of cytomegalovirus exposure and HLA in healthy donors. Study at large: The approximately 110 validation repertoires were reported in a later analysis to have been generated on the same platform as the roughly 630 first-cohort repertoires. Findings and limits, study-wide: In the 120 or so validation repertoires, around 95% of cluster scores exceeded 0, per a later analysis.

Data came from immunoSEQ multiplex PCR; TCRdb stores just in-frame clones and leaves some out. The repertoire holds over 200,000 clones, with just over 85% as singletons. Comments on this clone: Its antigen is unidentified.

Separate from the 666-subject first cohort, the roughly 120-subject validation cohort was the one that the donors belonged to. This sequence originates from a woman aged 18-30 years in good health and CMV-seronegative. The specimen sequenced was PBMCs.

In DNA, the CDR3 is TGTGCCAGCAGCTTATCAGGGAGGCCGTACAATGAGCAGTTCTTC. This codes for CASSLSGRPYNEQFF. The rearrangement joins TRBV7-2 to TRBJ2-1, with D maybe TRBD2 (6 bases). Trimming took 2 bases from V and 4 from J, leaving 12 bases between them. CDR1 is SGHTA and CDR2 is FQGNSA in the germline V gene. The CDR3 sequence is 15 residues long.